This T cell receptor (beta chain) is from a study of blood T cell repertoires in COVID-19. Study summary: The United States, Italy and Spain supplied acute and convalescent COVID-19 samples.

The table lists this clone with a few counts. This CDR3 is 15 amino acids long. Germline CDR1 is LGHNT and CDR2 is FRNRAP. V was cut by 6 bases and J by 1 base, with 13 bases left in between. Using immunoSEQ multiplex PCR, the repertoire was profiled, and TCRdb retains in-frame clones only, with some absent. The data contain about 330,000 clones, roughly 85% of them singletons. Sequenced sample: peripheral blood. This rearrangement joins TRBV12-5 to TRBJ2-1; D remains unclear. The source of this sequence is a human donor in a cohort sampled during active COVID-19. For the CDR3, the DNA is TGTGCTAGTGGCGCTAACAGATTATCCTACAATGAGCAGTTCTTC. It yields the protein CASGANRLSYNEQFF.